This T cell receptor (beta chain) was retrieved from a study of T cells after yellow fever vaccination. A universal primer site and UMIs were added as TCR cDNA was made by 5'RACE template switching. TCRdb re-called the 5' RACE reads with MiXCR, one entry per CDR3 protein. The data contain over 150,000 distinct CDR3 sequences, roughly 6.2% of them seen just once; the ten biggest clones take up less than 3.5%. Germline CDR1 SGHRS, CDR2 YFSETQ. Losses at the gene ends were 4 bases for V and 9 bases for J; bases not matched to a gene: 12. This CDR3 contains 14 residues. At least ten counts were recorded for this clonotype. Its antigen is unidentified. Overall study findings and caveats: Reappearance after the booster was observed for most primary-vaccination clones (roughly 97% CD4, over 70% CD8). One caveat is that FACS-sorted repertoires could contain abundant clonotypes contaminating from the bulk population.

The sequencing used CD4+ T cells sorted from PBMCs, collected on the day of the first yellow fever vaccination. The rearrangement joins TRBV5-1 to TRBJ2-7; 8 nucleotides agree with TRBD1. This clonotype was obtained from a man aged 18 to 35 who received the YFV17D yellow fever vaccine. CDR3: CASSPDRGRRGQYV. The DNA of the CDR3 is TGCGCCAGCAGCCCAGACAGGGGCCGTCGTGGGCAGTACGTC.